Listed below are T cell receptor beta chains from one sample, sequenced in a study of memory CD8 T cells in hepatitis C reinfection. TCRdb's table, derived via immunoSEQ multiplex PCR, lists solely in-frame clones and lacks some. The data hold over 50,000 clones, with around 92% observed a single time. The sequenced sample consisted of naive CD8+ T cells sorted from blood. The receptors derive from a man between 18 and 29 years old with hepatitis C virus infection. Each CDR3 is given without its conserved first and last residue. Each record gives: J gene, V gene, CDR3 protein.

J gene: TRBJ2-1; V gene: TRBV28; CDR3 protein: ASSPERDSDRLESYNEQF
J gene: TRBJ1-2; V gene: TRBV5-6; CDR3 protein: ASSLETGTSYYGYT
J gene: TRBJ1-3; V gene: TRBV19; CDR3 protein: ARGRVEGSGNTIY
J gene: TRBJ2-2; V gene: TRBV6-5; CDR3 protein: ASSGSGSNTGELF
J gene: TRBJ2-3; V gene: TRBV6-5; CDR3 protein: ASSYSRQGGDTQY
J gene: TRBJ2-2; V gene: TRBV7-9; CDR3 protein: AARPTGITGELF
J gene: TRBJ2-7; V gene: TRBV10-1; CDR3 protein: ASSDGSSYEQY
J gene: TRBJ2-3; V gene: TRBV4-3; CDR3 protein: ASSQESQGILSTDTQY
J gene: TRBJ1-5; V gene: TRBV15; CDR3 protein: ATSMDYSNQPQH
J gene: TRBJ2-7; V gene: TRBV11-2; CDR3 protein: ASSGAGSSEYEQY